This T cell receptor (beta chain) was captured by sequencing in a study of post-analysis software for immune sequencing data (dated by TCRdb to between 2015 and 2017). About the investigation overall: Relapsing-remitting, secondary progressive and progressive-relapsing multiple sclerosis were recorded as disease courses, and subtype annotation was lacking for some patients. The multiple sclerosis patient repertoires were compared with approximately 11 previously published healthy control repertoires from donors aged 6 to 25 years. A subset of samples was prepared in parallel using single-end sample barcoding, then pooled and co-amplified after Illumina adapter ligation. Findings and caveats that apply to the study as a whole: Multiple sclerosis patients had significantly lower normalized Chao1 diversity than controls, a result that suggests substantial peripheral T-cell clonal expansion. Patients showed significantly higher frequencies than controls for about 5 TRBV segments, among them TRBV5-6, TRBV5-1 and TRBV20-1. The multiple sclerosis patient group was slightly younger than the control group. Direct clustering with F measure showed strong co-clustering of samples prepared in the same batch, prompting a batch-effect correction.

The library was built by means of PCR. The instrument was an Illumina HiSeq 2500. To reduce PCR and sequencing biases, unique molecular identifiers were built into the TCR beta cDNA libraries. Per 1 to 10 million input T cells, approximately 500,000 cDNA molecules were obtained, such that each molecule approximated one T cell. The same protocol used for the earlier healthy control dataset was applied to prepare and sequence the patient libraries. Samples belonging to the same batch were prepared together, multiplexed and sequenced on a shared HiSeq lane. The study's own analysis went as follows. MIGEC was used to process the raw barcoded reads, and molecular identifier groups with only a single read were discarded before consensus assembly and CDR3 extraction. VDJtools was used for post-analysis of the clonotype tables, and diversity was normalized by down-sampling every dataset to the size of the smallest sample. In repertoire overlap clustering, CDR3 amino acid sequences, but not nucleotide sequences, were matched to correct batch-related cross-sample contamination. TCRdb reprocessed the public reads (quality trimming at Q25 with fastp, clone calling with MiXCR) and kept in-frame beta chains. Each entry merges the rows of one CDR3 protein and shows their most common DNA and genes. The V and J calls reflect TCRdb's pipeline rather than the authors' work. In this sample the table shows roughly 800,000 distinct CDR3 sequences, 46% of which occur a single time. The ten largest account for approximately 4.4% of the sample.

TCR beta repertoires were profiled from peripheral blood of 10 to 15 young patients with multiple sclerosis to demonstrate the VDJtools post-analysis software. Multiple sclerosis patients were children and adolescents aged about 6 to 16 years. This clonotype has a handful of counts. The antigen this receptor binds is unknown. Nothing much larger sits one base from this clone, and base qualities are not available. Trimming costs V 2 bases and J 0 bases, and their ends lie 8 bases apart. CDR1 and CDR2, per the germline V gene, are SGHVS and FQNEAQ. The CDR3 contains 15 residues, cysteine and phenylalanine counted. Only the CDR3 DNA is retained, 45 bases long and in frame from the first base.

The chain is made from TRBV7-8 and TRBJ1-5, with no D gene named confidently. The sequence was obtained from a girl between 5 and 17 years old with multiple sclerosis. What was sequenced was blood. Here is the DNA: TGTGCCAGCAGCTTAAGTCGGATTAGCAATCAGCCCCAGCATTTT. This gives the protein CASSLSRISNQPQHF.